These T cell receptor beta chains were read from a single sample in a study of T cell repertoires in cytomegalovirus infection. From the reads, TCRdb called clonotypes with MiXCR, one entry per CDR3 protein. The sample includes 150,000 to 200,000 distinct CDR3 sequences, 25% to 30% seen only once; the top ten take about 31%. Sequences were obtained from PBMCs. The origin of the receptors is a human donor in good health (CMV status not recorded). Some clones in this sample may be carry-over from other donors' samples. CDR3s include the opening cysteine and the closing phenylalanine or tryptophan. A D gene is named only where the DNA matches it firmly. Clone size is stated in some rows and not others, as once, few, many or a class when expanded.

j_gene: TRBJ2-7; abundance: NA; d_gene: TRBD1; v_gene: TRBV6-6; CDR3aa: CASSLVSVRGPYEQYF; CDR3nt: TGTGCCAGCAGTTTAGTTTCCGTAAGGGGGCCCTACGAGCAGTACTTC
j_gene: TRBJ2-1; abundance: NA; d_gene: TRBD1; v_gene: TRBV18; CDR3aa: CASSPIGTQGGNEQFF; CDR3nt: TGTGCCAGCTCACCGATCGGGACACAGGGGGGAAATGAGCAGTTCTTC
j_gene: TRBJ2-7; abundance: NA; d_gene: NA; v_gene: TRBV6-5; CDR3aa: CASSGGFSYEQYF; CDR3nt: TGTGCCAGCAGCGGCGGGTTCTCCTACGAGCAGTACTTC
j_gene: TRBJ1-5; abundance: few; d_gene: NA; v_gene: TRBV7-2; CDR3aa: CASSLKKFWGNQPQHF; CDR3nt: TGTGCCAGCAGCTTAAAGAAGTTCTGGGGTAATCAGCCCCAGCATTTT
j_gene: TRBJ2-7; abundance: once; d_gene: NA; v_gene: TRBV6-1; CDR3aa: CASSYTGLKSYEQYF; CDR3nt: TGTGCCAGCAGTTACACGGGACTGAAATCCTACGAGCAGTACTTC
j_gene: TRBJ2-7; abundance: NA; d_gene: TRBD2; v_gene: TRBV6-1; CDR3aa: CASSYVLAAYEQYF; CDR3nt: TGTGCCAGCAGCTACGTGCTAGCGGCCTACGAGCAGTACTTC
j_gene: TRBJ2-1; abundance: NA; d_gene: NA; v_gene: TRBV30; CDR3aa: CAWRGRDTSWNEQFF; CDR3nt: TGTGCCTGGAGGGGGAGGGACACCTCGTGGAATGAGCAGTTCTTC
j_gene: TRBJ2-2; abundance: few; d_gene: NA; v_gene: TRBV29-1; CDR3aa: CSVFDTNTGELFF; CDR3nt: TGCAGCGTTTTCGACACGAACACCGGGGAGCTGTTTTTT
j_gene: TRBJ1-2; abundance: NA; d_gene: NA; v_gene: TRBV4-3; CDR3aa: CASSQDKYSQGGYTF; CDR3nt: TGCGCCAGCAGCCAAGATAAATACAGCCAGGGGGGCTACACCTTC
j_gene: TRBJ1-1; abundance: medium-sized; d_gene: NA; v_gene: TRBV7-2; CDR3aa: CASSLVGQITEAFF; CDR3nt: TGTGCCAGCAGCCTCGTCGGGCAAATCACTGAAGCTTTCTTT
j_gene: TRBJ2-7; abundance: NA; d_gene: TRBD2; v_gene: TRBV7-2; CDR3aa: CASSPVGGGQYF; CDR3nt: TGTGCCAGCAGCCCTGTGGGGGGGGGTCAGTACTTC
j_gene: TRBJ2-7; abundance: NA; d_gene: NA; v_gene: TRBV12-3/TRBV12-4; CDR3aa: CASSLDGLTSYEQYF; CDR3nt: TGTGCCAGCAGCCTAGACGGGCTTACCTCCTACGAGCAGTACTTC
j_gene: TRBJ2-7; abundance: NA; d_gene: TRBD2; v_gene: TRBV2; CDR3aa: CASMGGDSYEQYF; CDR3nt: TGTGCCAGCATGGGAGGGGACTCCTACGAGCAGTACTTC
j_gene: TRBJ1-2; abundance: NA; d_gene: TRBD1; v_gene: TRBV4-1; CDR3aa: CASSQGMGWTGEDGYTF; CDR3nt: TGCGCCAGCAGCCAAGGGATGGGTTGGACAGGGGAGGACGGCTACACCTTC
j_gene: TRBJ1-1; abundance: NA; d_gene: NA; v_gene: TRBV14; CDR3aa: CASSQDRRSYGFF; CDR3nt: TGTGCCAGCAGCCAAGATCGGCGCTCTTATGGTTTCTTT
j_gene: TRBJ1-1; abundance: NA; d_gene: NA; v_gene: TRBV28; CDR3aa: CASRAGSTEAFF; CDR3nt: TGTGCCAGCAGGGCGGGGAGCACTGAAGCTTTCTTT
j_gene: TRBJ2-2; abundance: NA; d_gene: TRBD1; v_gene: TRBV5-4; CDR3aa: CASSSNRGSNTGELFF; CDR3nt: TGTGCCAGCAGCTCAAACAGGGGATCGAACACCGGGGAGCTGTTTTTT
j_gene: TRBJ2-1; abundance: few; d_gene: TRBD2; v_gene: TRBV9; CDR3aa: CASSGPGLAGRSSYNEQFF; CDR3nt: TGTGCCAGCAGCGGCCCGGGACTAGCGGGCCGAAGCTCCTACAATGAGCAGTTCTTC
j_gene: TRBJ1-6; abundance: NA; d_gene: TRBD1; v_gene: TRBV25-1; CDR3aa: CASSEYRQGYRSPLHF; CDR3nt: TGTGCCAGCAGTGAATATAGACAGGGGTATCGTTCACCCCTCCACTTT
j_gene: TRBJ1-1; abundance: few; d_gene: NA; v_gene: TRBV25-1; CDR3aa: CASSEFRGTEAFF; CDR3nt: TGTGCCAGCAGTGAATTTAGGGGCACTGAAGCTTTCTTT
j_gene: TRBJ1-1; abundance: NA; d_gene: TRBD1; v_gene: TRBV12-3/TRBV12-4; CDR3aa: CASSPRQGITEAFF; CDR3nt: TGTGCCAGCAGCCCTAGACAGGGAATCACTGAAGCTTTCTTT
j_gene: TRBJ2-2; abundance: few; d_gene: NA; v_gene: TRBV15; CDR3aa: CATSRDRGAGGELFF; CDR3nt: TGTGCCACCAGCAGAGATAGGGGGGCCGGCGGGGAGCTGTTTTTT
j_gene: TRBJ1-2; abundance: many; d_gene: NA; v_gene: TRBV12-3/TRBV12-4; CDR3aa: CASSFGLSGYGYTF; CDR3nt: TGTGCCAGCAGTTTCGGGTTATCAGGCTATGGCTACACCTTC
j_gene: TRBJ2-3; abundance: once; d_gene: TRBD2; v_gene: TRBV15; CDR3aa: CATSRAERGRNTQYF; CDR3nt: TGTGCCACCAGCAGAGCCGAGCGGGGACGGAATACGCAGTATTTT
j_gene: TRBJ2-6; abundance: NA; d_gene: NA; v_gene: TRBV6-5; CDR3aa: CASSYHIRRVDNVLTF; CDR3nt: TGTGCCAGCAGTTACCATATTAGAAGGGTTGACAACGTCCTGACTTTC
j_gene: TRBJ1-2; abundance: few; d_gene: TRBD1; v_gene: TRBV18; CDR3aa: CASSPPGQGGQSGYTF; CDR3nt: TGTGCCAGCTCACCACCGGGCCAGGGGGGGCAAAGTGGCTACACCTTC
j_gene: TRBJ2-3; abundance: NA; d_gene: TRBD1; v_gene: TRBV2; CDR3aa: CASKKGRGRADTQYF; CDR3nt: TGTGCCAGCAAAAAGGGCAGGGGGCGAGCAGATACGCAGTATTTT
j_gene: TRBJ2-3; abundance: many; d_gene: TRBD1; v_gene: TRBV5-4; CDR3aa: CASSSPRDRETDTQYF; CDR3nt: TGTGCCAGCAGCTCCCCCCGGGACAGGGAAACAGATACGCAGTATTTT
j_gene: TRBJ2-1; abundance: NA; d_gene: NA; v_gene: TRBV7-2; CDR3aa: CASSADSSYNEQFF; CDR3nt: TGTGCCAGCAGCGCAGACAGTTCCTACAATGAGCAGTTCTTC
j_gene: TRBJ1-2; abundance: NA; d_gene: NA; v_gene: TRBV2; CDR3aa: CASSPRLGGYTF; CDR3nt: TGTGCCAGCAGTCCCCGACTGGGGGGCTACACCTTC
j_gene: TRBJ2-2; abundance: once; d_gene: NA; v_gene: TRBV10-3; CDR3aa: CAITAGQAPNTGELFF; CDR3nt: TGTGCCATCACCGCCGGGCAGGCTCCGAACACCGGGGAGCTGTTTTTT
j_gene: TRBJ1-2; abundance: NA; d_gene: NA; v_gene: TRBV15; CDR3aa: CATSPKVSPGHYGYTF; CDR3nt: TGTGCCACCAGCCCAAAAGTATCACCGGGCCACTATGGCTACACCTTC
j_gene: TRBJ1-4; abundance: few; d_gene: NA; v_gene: TRBV4-1; CDR3aa: CASSPLGQPNEKLFF; CDR3nt: TGCGCCAGCAGCCCCCTTGGGCAGCCTAATGAAAAACTGTTTTTT
j_gene: TRBJ2-4; abundance: NA; d_gene: NA; v_gene: TRBV13; CDR3aa: CASSSTWGNIQYF; CDR3nt: TGTGCCAGCAGTTCCACATGGGGAAACATTCAGTACTTC
j_gene: TRBJ1-4; abundance: many; d_gene: TRBD1; v_gene: TRBV4-1; CDR3aa: CASSQGGQGKEKLFF; CDR3nt: TGCGCCAGCAGCCAGGGGGGACAGGGGAAAGAAAAACTGTTTTTT
j_gene: TRBJ1-1; abundance: NA; d_gene: TRBD1; v_gene: TRBV5-6; CDR3aa: CASSLDRGKDTEAFF; CDR3nt: TGTGCCAGCAGCTTGGACAGGGGGAAGGACACTGAAGCTTTCTTT
j_gene: TRBJ1-1; abundance: few; d_gene: NA; v_gene: TRBV7-2; CDR3aa: CASSVTRTTEAFF; CDR3nt: TGTGCCAGCAGCGTAACAAGAACCACTGAAGCTTTCTTT
j_gene: TRBJ2-6; abundance: NA; d_gene: NA; v_gene: TRBV19; CDR3aa: CASRRGANVLTF; CDR3nt: TGTGCCAGCCGGAGGGGGGCCAACGTCCTGACTTTC
j_gene: TRBJ1-4; abundance: NA; d_gene: NA; v_gene: TRBV27; CDR3aa: CASSLKVPRGKLFF; CDR3nt: TGTGCCAGCAGTTTAAAGGTTCCAAGGGGAAAACTGTTTTTT
j_gene: TRBJ1-2; abundance: NA; d_gene: NA; v_gene: TRBV7-8; CDR3aa: CASSLGTRESYTF; CDR3nt: TGTGCCAGCAGCTTAGGGACCAGGGAGAGCTACACCTTC
j_gene: TRBJ2-3; abundance: NA; d_gene: NA; v_gene: TRBV27; CDR3aa: CASIPVGGQADTQYF; CDR3nt: TGTGCCAGCATCCCCGTGGGGGGGCAGGCAGATACGCAGTATTTT